The clone carrying this T cell receptor (beta chain) turned up a few times. Germline CDR1 reads SGHRS; CDR2 reads YFSETQ. This CDR3 has 14 residues. Between the trimmed V and J ends, which lost 0 bases and 0 bases, there was a span of 6 bases. This specimen belongs to a study of neoadjuvant anti-PD-1 for oral cavity cancer. Sequenced by immunoSEQ multiplex PCR; TCRdb stores in-frame clones only, minus some. The sample lists 10,000 to 15,000 clones; around 70% were seen once. Time point specified: after neoadjuvant nivolumab, at surgical resection. Stage II-IVA oral cavity squamous cell carcinoma was new and untreated by systemic or radiation therapy.

The TCR originated in a person aged 40 to 85 with oral cavity squamous cell carcinoma. Source: PBMCs, taken after nivolumab (anti-PD-1) treatment. The V gene is TRBV5-1, the J gene TRBJ1-2, with unresolved D. Here the CDR3 DNA reads TGCGCCAGCAGCTTGGGGGGAACTAACTATGGCTACACCTTC. This translates into CASSLGGTNYGYTF.